This passage covers 25 T cell receptor beta chains from one sample sequenced in a study of blood T cell repertoires in COVID-19. Sequenced by immunoSEQ multiplex PCR; TCRdb stores in-frame clones only, minus some. The sample comprises about 320,000 clones, 75% to 90% of which are singletons, and around 2% rests with the top ten. Input material: PBMCs or T cells enriched from blood (not recorded which). The receptors were gathered from a woman between 25 and 40 years old who had been exposed to COVID-19.

The chain has TRBV21-1 and TRBJ2-1; whether TRBD2, the table's D call, matches the DNA was not checked. TRBV21-1 is a pseudogene. CDR3 length: 15 amino acids. CDR3 nucleotides: TGTGCCAGCAGCAAAGCTGTCCTAGCGTTGGATGAGCAGTTCTTC. This codes for CASSKAVLALDEQFF.

V is TRBV6-5 and J is TRBJ2-1; 8 nucleotides align to TRBD1. Per the germline V gene, CDR1 is MNHEY and CDR2 is SVGAGI. The V gene end was trimmed by 6 bases and the J gene end by 8 bases; junction bases not matched to a gene: 9. The CDR3 length is 14 residues. The DNA of the CDR3 is TGTGCCAGCAGCCTCCTCAGGGGGCTGGATGAGCAGTTCTTC. Translation gives CASSLLRGLDEQFF.

J is TRBJ2-1 and V is TRBV13; possibly TRBD1 for D (8 bases). Trimming removed 3 bases from V and 4 bases from J, with 19 bases in between. CDR3 length equals 17 residues. Germline CDR1 PRHDT, CDR2 FYEKMQ (reference sequence). In DNA form, the CDR3 reads TGTGCCAGCAGCTTGCTGGTCGGACAGGGAGGGTACAATGAGCAGTTCTTC. The encoded protein is CASSLLVGQGGYNEQFF. Full variable domain (outside the CDR3, taken from reference TRBV13 and TRBJ2-1): AAGVIQSPRHLIKEKRETATLKCYPIPRHDTVYWYQQGPGQDPQFLISFYEKMQSDKGSIPDRFSAQQFSDYHSELNMSSLELGDSALYFCASSLLVGQGGYNEQFFGPGTRLTVL.

The chain has TRBV7-8 and TRBJ1-4, with D unresolved. Trimming took off 1 base at V and 1 base at J, with 7 bases between the two ends. Germline lookup yields CDR1 SGHVS and CDR2 FQNEAQ. This CDR3 has 15 amino acids. This CDR3 reads CASSLGALTNEKLFF. CDR3 in DNA: TGTGCCAGCAGCTTAGGAGCTTTAACTAATGAAAAACTGTTTTTT.

The chain couples TRBV23-1 to TRBJ1-5; no reliable D call. TRBV23-1 is designated an ORF whose function remains uncertain. The CDR3 is made up of 16 amino acids. V lost 1 base and J lost 7, with 17 bases in between. CDR3 in DNA: TGCGCCAGCAGTCAATTAAAGGTCCAGGTCCGGCAGCCCCAGCATTTT. Amino acid sequence: CASSQLKVQVRQPQHF.

This chain uses TRBV5-1 with TRBJ1-2, with a tentative D call TRBD1 (6 bases). The CDR3 runs 14 residues. Germline lookup yields CDR1 SGHRS and CDR2 YFSETQ. Trimming pared 4 bases from V and 1 base from J, leaving 11 bases between. Here the CDR3 DNA reads TGCGCCAGCAGCGGACAGACAGATAACTATGGCTACACCTTC. Its translation is CASSGQTDNYGYTF.

In nucleotides, the CDR3 is TGTGCCAGCAGACCAGGACAGGGCGGCCAGCCCCAGCATTTT. Translated: CASRPGQGGQPQHF. The rearrangement links TRBV2 to TRBJ1-5; 8 bases align to TRBD1. The CDR3 runs 14 residues. From germline, CDR1 is SNHLY and CDR2 FYNNEI. Trimming cost V 6 bases and J 7 bases; bases outside gene matches: 8.

The rearrangement joins TRBV11-3 to TRBJ2-1; D is undetermined. The germline V and J ends were trimmed by 5 bases and 2 bases, with 16 bases remaining between them. CDR3 length: 16 residues. Looked up from germline, CDR1 is SGHNT and CDR2 is YENEEA. The CDR3 nucleotides read TGTGCCAGCAGCCCCGGTGGGCGCTGGCCCTACAATGAGCAGTTCTTC. It is translated as CASSPGGRWPYNEQFF.

This chain joins TRBV15 and TRBJ2-1; D may be TRBD1 (5 bases). This CDR3 region has 12 residues. The germline CDR1 and CDR2 sequences are LNHNV and YYDKDF (reference sequence). V lost 6 bases, J lost 7 bases, and 10 bases lay in between. CDR3 in DNA: TGTGCCACCAGTAAAGGGGCAAATGAGCAGTTCTTC. It codes for CATSKGANEQFF.

The chain is built from TRBV7-3 and TRBJ2-5, with a possible D match to TRBD2 (5 bases). V lost 5 bases, J lost 3 bases, and 22 bases lay in between. Germline CDR1 is SGHTA and CDR2 is FQGTGA. The CDR3 contains 17 residues. The CDR3 region is CASSLIGVRTEKETQYF. The CDR3 DNA sequence: TGTGCCAGCAGCCTGATCGGGGTGAGGACGGAAAAAGAGACCCAGTACTTC.

This clone occurred a few times. This chain connects TRBV10-3 to TRBJ1-1; 8 positions match TRBD1. CDR3 length equals 15 residues. J was trimmed by 4 bases and V by 10 bases; bases with no gene match: 14. Germline CDR1 ENHRY, CDR2 SYGVKD. The chain's CDR3 is CATEGRQGIGTEAFF. The CDR3 nucleotides read TGTGCCACAGAGGGCAGACAGGGGATAGGCACTGAAGCTTTCTTT.

This clone was counted a few times. The chain has TRBV9 and TRBJ1-1, with 7 bases lining up with TRBD1. Germline trimming cut 0 bases from V and 6 bases from J; bases unmatched to any gene: 8. The CDR3 runs to 15 residues. Germline loops: CDR1 SGDLS, CDR2 YYNGEE. As DNA, the CDR3 is TGTGCCAGCAGCGTAGGCCCAGAGGGGGCCGCTGAAGCTTTCTTT. It yields the protein CASSVGPEGAAEAFF.

This clone is a singleton in its sample. J is TRBJ1-1 and V is TRBV21-1; the table's D call TRBD1 went unverified against the DNA. TRBV21-1 corresponds to a pseudogene. There are 18 residues in the CDR3. The CDR3 is CASSNIQPADTADTEAFF. The CDR3 DNA follows: TGTGCCAGCAGCAATATTCAACCTGCGGACACCGCGGACACTGAAGCTTTCTTT.

The genes are TRBV5-5 and TRBJ1-6; 7 bases are shared with TRBD1. V trimming: 4 bases; J trimming: 6 bases; junction bases outside the gene matches: 1. This CDR3 has 13 residues. Germline V gene lookup returns CDR1 SGHKS and CDR2 YYEKEE (reference sequence). The CDR3 DNA sequence: TGTGCCAGCAGCAGGGGGCCTAATTCACCCCTCCACTTT. This translates into CASSRGPNSPLHF.

The genes are TRBV6-2 or TRBV6-3 and TRBJ1-1, with D possibly TRBD1 on 5 matching bases. The CDR3 covers 16 residues. Trimming shortened V by 0 bases and J by 5 bases, and 16 bases separated the two germline ends. Germline assignment: CDR1 MNHEY and CDR2 SVGEGT. CDR3 in amino acids: CASSYSLYGRGTEAFF. CDR3 sequence (DNA): TGTGCCAGCAGTTACTCGCTCTATGGGCGGGGGACTGAAGCTTTCTTT.

CDR3 DNA sequence: TGCGCCAGCAGCTTGGTGGACAGGAGGGCAGGGCAGTACTTC. Encoded protein: CASSLVDRRAGQYF. V usage is TRBV5-1 and J usage is TRBJ2-7; weak D call: TRBD1 (7 bases). This CDR3 contains 14 residues. V shed 0 bases and J shed 9 bases, with 16 bases lying between them. Germline CDR1 is SGHRS and CDR2 is YFSETQ.

This clone came up once. The chain carries TRBV7-6 and TRBJ2-5; 13 bases are shared with TRBD2. The V segment lost 1 base and the J segment 5 bases; nucleotides outside the gene matches: 10. Germline V gene data show CDR1 as SGHVS and CDR2 as FNYEAQ. The CDR3 length is 18 residues. As DNA, the CDR3 is TGTGCCAGCAGCTTAGGACCGGGACTAGCGGGGTCCGGGGAGACCCAGTACTTC. Translating gives CASSLGPGLAGSGETQYF.

The chain combines TRBV28 with TRBJ2-7; possible D gene TRBD2, 5 bases. The CDR3 loop spans 14 amino acids. The germline V gene encodes CDR1 MDHEN and CDR2 SYDVKM. V was cut by 4 bases and J by 5 bases, with 15 bases left in between. For the CDR3, the DNA is TGTGCCAGCAGTTCCGTCCAGCTAGCCCACGAGCAGTACTTC. This codes for CASSSVQLAHEQYF.

The rearrangement uses TRBV5-8 and TRBJ2-6; TRBD1 matches at 8 bases. The CDR3 totals 18 residues. The ends lost 0 bases at V and 3 bases at J; junction bases unmatched: 8. Germline loops: CDR1 SGHTS, CDR2 YDEGEE. The CDR3 DNA reads as TGTGCCAGCAGCTTGGACAGGGGGTTTCTGCGTGGGGCCAACGTCCTGACTTTC. Translating it yields CASSLDRGFLRGANVLTF.

The rearrangement links TRBV7-3 to TRBJ2-3, with 7 bases that match TRBD2. Unmatched junction bases numbered 7, after V lost 1 base and J lost 3 bases. Per germline, CDR1 SGHTA and CDR2 FQGTGA. The CDR3 covers 16 residues. DNA of the CDR3: TGTGCCAGCAGCTTAAGGGTAGGCGGGAGAACAGATACGCAGTATTTT. Translated, it gives CASSLRVGGRTDTQYF.

This rearrangement joins TRBV4-1 to TRBJ2-1, with D possibly matching TRBD1 (6 bases). CDR1 is MGHRA and CDR2 is YSYEKL in the germline V gene. This CDR3 has 16 amino acids. V lost 2 bases and J lost 5, with 16 bases in between. CDR3 DNA: TGCGCCAGCAGCCAAATCCCGGGACAAAACCACAATGAGCAGTTCTTC. It yields the protein CASSQIPGQNHNEQFF.

The V gene is TRBV7-3, the J gene TRBJ2-1, with TRBD1 matching over 7 bases. This CDR3 has 13 amino acids. Trimming cost V 3 bases and J 5 bases; bases outside gene matches: 1. CDR1 SGHTA and CDR2 FQGTGA come from the germline V gene. The CDR3 is CASSFQGDNEQFF. CDR3 sequence (DNA): TGTGCCAGCAGCTTTCAGGGGGACAATGAGCAGTTCTTC.

This rearrangement joins TRBV5-5 to TRBJ2-1; TRBD1 aligns across 7 bases. V dropped 6 bases and J dropped 6; count of bases not matched to a gene: 9. CDR1 is SGHKS, CDR2 YYEKEE, per germline (reference sequence). CDR3 length: 14 amino acids. The CDR3 DNA follows: TGTGCCAGCAACCTAAGGACAGGAGGCAATGAGCAGTTCTTC. Its protein is CASNLRTGGNEQFF.

This clone was detected only a few times. The chain uses TRBV28 and TRBJ1-5; D is unresolved. The CDR3 runs to 14 residues. V lost 4 bases and J lost 4, with 11 bases in between. CDR1 MDHEN and CDR2 SYDVKM come from the germline V gene. In DNA, the CDR3 is TGTGCCAGCAGTTCGCGGACGGGAAATCAGCCCCAGCATTTT. Protein: CASSSRTGNQPQHF.

J is TRBJ2-7 and V is TRBV3-1 (or the pseudogene TRBV3-2); TRBD2 aligns across 8 bases. The CDR3 spans 16 residues. CDR1 and CDR2 from the germline V gene are LGHDT and YNNKEL (reference sequence). V was clipped by 4 bases and J by 4 bases; unmatched bases: 12. The CDR3 DNA reads as TGTGCCAGCAGCCCTCGCCTAGCGGGTTCTATATACGAGCAGTACTTC. Encoded protein: CASSPRLAGSIYEQYF.